This TCR beta chain was observed in a study of human T cells and chemical hapten exposure. Time point specified: patch test 1, 2 weeks after DPC sensitization. As for treatment: therapeutic diphenylcyclopropenone sensitization with weekly scalp DPC. Participating donors were patients with alopecia, aged 18 to 70 years, considered appropriate candidates for DPC. Individual cDNA molecules received unique molecular identifiers in the library. TCRdb ran MiXCR on the RACE reads and lists one entry per CDR3 protein. The sample shows 75,000 to 100,000 distinct CDR3 sequences, around 12% of them seen only once. Trimming left V 7 bases short and J 1 base short, with 16 bases between. Germline assignment: CDR1 KGHDR and CDR2 SFDVKD. The CDR3 runs to 16 residues.

V usage is TRBV24-1 and J usage is TRBJ2-1, with D perhaps matching TRBD2 (6 bases). This sequence originates from a woman aged 40 to 55 with alopecia areata. Some clones in this sample may be carry-over from other donors' samples. The material was whole blood, obtained in connection with sensitization to the hapten diphenylcyclopropenone (DPC). CDR3 region: CATSTPGGGSYNEQFF. Here the CDR3 DNA reads TGTGCCACCAGCACCCCCGGGGGAGGTTCCTACAATGAGCAGTTCTTC.